Listed below are T cell receptor beta chains from one sample, sequenced in a study of shared clonotypes between healthy human individuals. Clones were read by immunoSEQ multiplex PCR, and TCRdb kept only the in-frame ones, dropping some. This repertoire shows roughly 660,000 clones, around 91% found once; its top ten account for 34%. Specimen: memory CD8+ T cells from PBMCs. The receptors here all came from a man aged 18 to 30 in good health. Some clones in this sample may be carry-over from other donors' samples. CDR3s leave out the opening cysteine and the closing phenylalanine or tryptophan. Each record gives: J gene, V gene, CDR3 protein.

J gene: TRBJ2-1; V gene: TRBV11-2; CDR3 protein: ASSLRSYEQF
J gene: TRBJ2-3; V gene: TRBV15; CDR3 protein: APRDSLWLDTQY
J gene: TRBJ1-1; V gene: TRBV7-9; CDR3 protein: ASSQPRGPNTEAF
J gene: TRBJ2-7; V gene: TRBV11-2; CDR3 protein: ASSSGDKRYEQY
J gene: TRBJ2-7; V gene: TRBV6-1; CDR3 protein: ASSERLIYEQY
J gene: TRBJ2-1; V gene: TRBV2; CDR3 protein: ASSEPAGGDYNEQF
J gene: TRBJ1-6; V gene: TRBV9; CDR3 protein: ASSVGHSPLH
J gene: TRBJ2-7; V gene: TRBV2; CDR3 protein: ASSEEGPTIY
J gene: TRBJ2-2; V gene: TRBV7-2; CDR3 protein: ASSLDRLAANTGELF
J gene: TRBJ2-1; V gene: TRBV28; CDR3 protein: ASSLPGRTTSGRAIEQF
J gene: TRBJ2-7; V gene: TRBV5-4; CDR3 protein: ASSLYTSGRKEQY
J gene: TRBJ2-5; V gene: TRBV28; CDR3 protein: ASSLKQLRLGETQY
J gene: TRBJ1-1; V gene: TRBV7-2; CDR3 protein: ASRPRGNTEAF
J gene: TRBJ2-7; V gene: TRBV30; CDR3 protein: AWVPRQGPEQY
J gene: TRBJ1-1; V gene: TRBV6-5; CDR3 protein: ASSYGGRATEAF
J gene: TRBJ1-5; V gene: TRBV25-1; CDR3 protein: ASSWGGLGQPQH
J gene: TRBJ2-7; V gene: TRBV27; CDR3 protein: ASSASAGVRTYEQY
J gene: TRBJ2-1; V gene: TRBV7-6; CDR3 protein: ASSLLQKIAVSYNEQF
J gene: TRBJ2-1; V gene: TRBV15; CDR3 protein: ATSRDWDNEQF
J gene: TRBJ1-3; V gene: TRBV11-1; CDR3 protein: ASSFGDSGNTIY
J gene: TRBJ2-1; V gene: TRBV10-3; CDR3 protein: AIRETGSSYNEQF
J gene: TRBJ1-4; V gene: TRBV13; CDR3 protein: ASSLLGEGSNEKLF
J gene: TRBJ2-1; V gene: TRBV27; CDR3 protein: AALSNNEQF
J gene: TRBJ1-5; V gene: TRBV7-2; CDR3 protein: ASSLSGQAIHQPQH
J gene: TRBJ2-1; V gene: TRBV5-1; CDR3 protein: ASSTSAFYGMLGEQF
J gene: TRBJ2-2; V gene: TRBV7-9; CDR3 protein: ASSFIGGTSGTGELF